The sequence of this T cell receptor (beta chain) was determined in a study of blood T cell repertoires in COVID-19. Assay used: immunoSEQ multiplex PCR; TCRdb lists only in-frame clones, some missing. This sample has 90,000 to 120,000 clones, with 70% to 90% found just once. The clonotype comes from a man aged 35 to 55 with active or convalescent COVID-19. The sequencing sample was made of peripheral blood.

CDR3 protein: CASSRVTGGETQYF. CDR3 nucleotides: TGTGCCAGCAGCCGTGTGACAGGGGGCGAGACCCAGTACTTC. The J gene is TRBJ2-5, the V gene TRBV5-4; 10 bases fit TRBD1. V shed 4 bases, J shed 5 bases, and the junction held 5 bases outside the gene matches. The CDR3 spans 14 residues. In germline, CDR1 is SGHNT, CDR2 YYREEE (reference sequence).